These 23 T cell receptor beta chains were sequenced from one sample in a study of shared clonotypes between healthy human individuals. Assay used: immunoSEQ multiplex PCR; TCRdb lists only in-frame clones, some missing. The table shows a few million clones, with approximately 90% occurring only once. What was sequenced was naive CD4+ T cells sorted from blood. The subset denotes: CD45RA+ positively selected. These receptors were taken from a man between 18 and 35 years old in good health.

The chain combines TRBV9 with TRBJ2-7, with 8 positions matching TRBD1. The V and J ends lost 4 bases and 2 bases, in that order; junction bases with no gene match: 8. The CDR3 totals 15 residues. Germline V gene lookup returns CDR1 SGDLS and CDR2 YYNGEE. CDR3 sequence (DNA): TGTGCCAGCAGCTACCGACAGGGGCCAACCTACGAGCAGTACTTC. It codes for CASSYRQGPTYEQYF. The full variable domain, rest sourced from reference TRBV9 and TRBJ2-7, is DSGVTQTPKHLITATGQRVTLRCSPRSGDLSVYWYQQSLDQGLQFLIQYYNGEERAKGNILERFSAQQFPDLHSELNLSSLELGDSALYFCASSYRQGPTYEQYFGPGTRLTVT.

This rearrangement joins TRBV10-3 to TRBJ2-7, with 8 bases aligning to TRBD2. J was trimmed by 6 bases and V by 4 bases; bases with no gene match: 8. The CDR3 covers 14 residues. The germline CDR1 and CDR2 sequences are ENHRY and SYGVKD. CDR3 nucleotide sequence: TGTGCCATCAGTGCCCAGCGGGAGTTCGGCGAGCAGTACTTC. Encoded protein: CAISAQREFGEQYF.

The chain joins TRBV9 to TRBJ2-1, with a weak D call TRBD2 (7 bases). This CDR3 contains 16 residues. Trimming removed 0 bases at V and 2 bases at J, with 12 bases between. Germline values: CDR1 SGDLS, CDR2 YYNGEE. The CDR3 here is CASSVDGRGAYNEQFF. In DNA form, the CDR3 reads TGTGCCAGCAGCGTAGATGGGAGGGGGGCCTACAATGAGCAGTTCTTC.

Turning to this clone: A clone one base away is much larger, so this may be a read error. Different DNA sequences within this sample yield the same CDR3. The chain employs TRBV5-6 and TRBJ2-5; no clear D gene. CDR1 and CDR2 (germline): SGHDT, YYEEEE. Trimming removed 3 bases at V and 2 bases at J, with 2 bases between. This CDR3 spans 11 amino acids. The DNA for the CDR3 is TGTGCCAGCAGCTCACAAGAGACCCAGTACTTC. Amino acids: CASSSQETQYF.

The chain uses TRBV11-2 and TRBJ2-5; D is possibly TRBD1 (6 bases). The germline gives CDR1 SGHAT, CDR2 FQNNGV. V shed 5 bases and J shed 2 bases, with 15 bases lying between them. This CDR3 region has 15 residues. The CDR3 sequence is CASSAGTLEQETQYF. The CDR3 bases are TGTGCCAGCAGCGCCGGGACACTCGAACAAGAGACCCAGTACTTC.

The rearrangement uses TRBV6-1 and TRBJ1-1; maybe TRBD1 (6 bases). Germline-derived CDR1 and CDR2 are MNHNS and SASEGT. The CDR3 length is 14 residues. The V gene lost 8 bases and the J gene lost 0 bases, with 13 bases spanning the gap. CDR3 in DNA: TGTGCCAGCCATTCCGGGACAATGAACACTGAAGCTTTCTTT. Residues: CASHSGTMNTEAFF.

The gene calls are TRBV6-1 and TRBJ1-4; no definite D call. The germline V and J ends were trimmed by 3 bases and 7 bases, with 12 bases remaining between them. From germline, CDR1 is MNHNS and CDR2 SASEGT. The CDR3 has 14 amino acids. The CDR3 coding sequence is TGTGCCAGCAGTGATTGGAAGGGTGGTGAAAAACTGTTTTTT. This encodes CASSDWKGGEKLFF.

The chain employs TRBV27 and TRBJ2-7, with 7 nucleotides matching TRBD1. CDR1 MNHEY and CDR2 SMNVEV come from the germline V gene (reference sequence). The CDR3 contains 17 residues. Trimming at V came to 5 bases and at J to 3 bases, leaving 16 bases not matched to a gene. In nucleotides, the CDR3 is TGTGCCAGCAGTACCAACCATGGGACAGAGTTCATCTACGAGCAGTACTTC. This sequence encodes CASSTNHGTEFIYEQYF.

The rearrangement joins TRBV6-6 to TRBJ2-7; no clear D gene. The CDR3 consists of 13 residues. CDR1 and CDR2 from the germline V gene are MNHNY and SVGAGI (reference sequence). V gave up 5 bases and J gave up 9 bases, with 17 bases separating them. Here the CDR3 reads CASSVIASRAQYF. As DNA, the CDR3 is TGTGCCAGCAGTGTGATCGCGTCTAGAGCGCAGTACTTC.

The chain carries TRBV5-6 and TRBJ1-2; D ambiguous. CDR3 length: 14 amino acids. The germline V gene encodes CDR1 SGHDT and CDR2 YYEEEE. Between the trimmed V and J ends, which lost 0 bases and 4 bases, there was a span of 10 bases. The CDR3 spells CASSLVGQSYGYTF. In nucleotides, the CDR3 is TGTGCCAGCAGCTTGGTTGGGCAGTCCTATGGCTACACCTTC.

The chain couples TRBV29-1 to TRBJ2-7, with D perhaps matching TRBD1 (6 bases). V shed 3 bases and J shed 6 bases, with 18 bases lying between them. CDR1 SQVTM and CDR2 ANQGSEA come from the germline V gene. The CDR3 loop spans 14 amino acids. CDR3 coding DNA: TGCAGCGTTGACAGGGGATCTATGGGGGCCGAGCAGTACTTC. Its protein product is CSVDRGSMGAEQYF.

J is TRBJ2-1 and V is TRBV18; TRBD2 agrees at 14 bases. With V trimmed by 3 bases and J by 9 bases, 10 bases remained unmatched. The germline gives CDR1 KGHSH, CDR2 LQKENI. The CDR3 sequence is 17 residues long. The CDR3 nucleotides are TGTGCCAGCTCACCTGGGACTAGCGGGAGCCTATTGGGTGAGCAGTTCTTC. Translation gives CASSPGTSGSLLGEQFF.

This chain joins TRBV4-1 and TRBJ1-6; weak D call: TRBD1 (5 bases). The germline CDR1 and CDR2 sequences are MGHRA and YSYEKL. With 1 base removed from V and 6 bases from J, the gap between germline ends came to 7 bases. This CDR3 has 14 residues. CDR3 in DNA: TGCGCCAGCAGCCAAGTGGGGGTTAATTCACCCCTCCACTTT. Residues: CASSQVGVNSPLHF.

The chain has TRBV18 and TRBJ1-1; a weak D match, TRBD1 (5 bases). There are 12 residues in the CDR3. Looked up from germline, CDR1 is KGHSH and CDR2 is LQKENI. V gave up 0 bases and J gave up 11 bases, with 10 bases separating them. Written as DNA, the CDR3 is TGTGCCAGCTCACCACCGGAGGGGAGGGCTTTCTTT. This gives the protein CASSPPEGRAFF. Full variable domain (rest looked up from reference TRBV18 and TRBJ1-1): NAGVMQNPRHLVRRRGQEARLRCSPMKGHSHVYWYRQLPEEGLKFMVYLQKENIIDESGMPKERFSAEFPKEGPSILRIQQVVRGDSAAYFCASSPPEGRAFFGQGTRLTVV.

This chain's CDR3 is CASSLAGTTQETQYF. Written as DNA, the CDR3 is TGTGCCAGCAGCTTAGCTGGGACTACCCAAGAGACCCAGTACTTC. The V call is TRBV7-2, the J call TRBJ2-5; 7 bases are a match to TRBD2. CDR1 SGHTA and CDR2 FQGNSA come from the germline V gene. CDR3 size: 15 residues. With V trimmed by 0 bases and J by 1 base, 2 bases remained unmatched.

The CDR3 DNA reads TGTGCCAGCAGCCCGCGTTGGGGGGAGGAGGAGACCCAGTACTTC. Translation: CASSPRWGEEETQYF. The chain links TRBV5-5 to TRBJ2-5; D possibly corresponds to TRBD2 (6 bases). V lost 4 bases and J lost 5, with 18 bases in between. Germline lookup yields CDR1 SGHKS and CDR2 YYEKEE (reference sequence). This CDR3 spans 15 amino acids.

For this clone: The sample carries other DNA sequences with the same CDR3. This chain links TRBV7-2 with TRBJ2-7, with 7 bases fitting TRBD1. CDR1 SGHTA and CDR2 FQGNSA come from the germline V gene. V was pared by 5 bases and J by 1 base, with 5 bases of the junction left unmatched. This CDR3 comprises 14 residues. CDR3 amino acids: CASSPDRYSYEQYF. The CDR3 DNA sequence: TGTGCCAGCAGCCCGGACAGGTATTCCTACGAGCAGTACTTC.

The DNA for the CDR3 is TGTGCCAGCAGTTACTTGTCTGCAACTAATGAAAAACTGTTTTTT. Translated, it gives CASSYLSATNEKLFF. V is TRBV6-5 and J is TRBJ1-4; D gene unclear. Trimming left V 1 base short and J 0 bases short, with 6 bases between. The CDR3 has 15 amino acids. From germline, CDR1 is MNHEY and CDR2 SVGAGI.

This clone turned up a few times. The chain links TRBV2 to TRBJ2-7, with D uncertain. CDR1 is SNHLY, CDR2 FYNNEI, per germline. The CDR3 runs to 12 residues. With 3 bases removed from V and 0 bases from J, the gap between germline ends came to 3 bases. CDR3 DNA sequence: TGTGCCAGCAGTGACAACTCCTACGAGCAGTACTTC. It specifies CASSDNSYEQYF.

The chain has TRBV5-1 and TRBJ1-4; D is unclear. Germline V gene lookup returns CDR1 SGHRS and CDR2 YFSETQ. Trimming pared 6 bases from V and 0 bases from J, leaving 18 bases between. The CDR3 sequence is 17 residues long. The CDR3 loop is CASTRGRIRATNEKLFF. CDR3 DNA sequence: TGCGCCAGCACGAGAGGGCGGATTCGCGCAACTAATGAAAAACTGTTTTTT. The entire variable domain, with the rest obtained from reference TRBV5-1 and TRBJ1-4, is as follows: KAGVTQTPRYLIKTRGQQVTLSCSPISGHRSVSWYQQTPGQGLQFLFEYFSETQRNKGNFPGRFSGRQFSNSRSEMNVSTLELGDSALYLCASTRGRIRATNEKLFFGSGTQLSVL.

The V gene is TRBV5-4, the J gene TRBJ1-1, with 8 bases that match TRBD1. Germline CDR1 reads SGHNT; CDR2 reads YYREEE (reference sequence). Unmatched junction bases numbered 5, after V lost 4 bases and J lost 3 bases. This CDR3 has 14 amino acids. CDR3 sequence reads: CASSEGQGDTEAFF. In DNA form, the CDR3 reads TGTGCCAGCAGCGAAGGACAGGGCGACACTGAAGCTTTCTTT.

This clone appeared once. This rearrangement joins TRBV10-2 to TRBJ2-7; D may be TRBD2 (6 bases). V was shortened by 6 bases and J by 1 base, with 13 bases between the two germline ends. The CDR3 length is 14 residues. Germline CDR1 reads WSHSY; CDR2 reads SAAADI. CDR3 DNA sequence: TGCGCCAGCAGAACCCCGGGAGAATCCTACGAGCAGTACTTC. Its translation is CASRTPGESYEQYF.

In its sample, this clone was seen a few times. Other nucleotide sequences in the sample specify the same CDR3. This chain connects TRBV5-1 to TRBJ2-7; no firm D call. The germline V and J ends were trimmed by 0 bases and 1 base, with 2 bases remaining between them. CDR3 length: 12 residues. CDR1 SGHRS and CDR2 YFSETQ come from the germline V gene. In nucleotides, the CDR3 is TGCGCCAGCAGCTTGGTGTCCTACGAGCAGTACTTC. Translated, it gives CASSLVSYEQYF.